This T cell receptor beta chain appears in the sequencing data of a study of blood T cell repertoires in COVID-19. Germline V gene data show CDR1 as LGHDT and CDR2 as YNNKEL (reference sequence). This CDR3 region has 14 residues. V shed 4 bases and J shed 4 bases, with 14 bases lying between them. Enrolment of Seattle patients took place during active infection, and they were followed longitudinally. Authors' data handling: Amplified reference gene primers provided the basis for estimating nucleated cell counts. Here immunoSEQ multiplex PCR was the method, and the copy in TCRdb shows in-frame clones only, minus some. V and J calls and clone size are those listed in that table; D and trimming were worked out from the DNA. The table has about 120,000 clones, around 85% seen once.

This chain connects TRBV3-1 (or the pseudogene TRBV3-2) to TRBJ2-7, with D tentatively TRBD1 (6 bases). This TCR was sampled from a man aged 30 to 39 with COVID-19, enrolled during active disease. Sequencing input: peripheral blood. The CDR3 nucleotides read TGTGCCAGCAGCCCCCCACAGGGCGCGTACGAGCAGTACTTC. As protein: CASSPPQGAYEQYF.